This T cell receptor beta chain was recovered during a study of CD8 T cells in ankylosing spondylitis. V was trimmed by 7 bases and J by 6 bases, leaving 19 bases between them. Germline CDR1 reads SNHLY; CDR2 reads FYNNEI. The length of the CDR3 is 16 residues. In this sample, this clonotype turned up a few times. TCRdb fed the 5' RACE reads into MiXCR, producing one record per CDR3 protein. This table holds 210,000 or so distinct CDR3 sequences, 8.2% found once. The receptor was derived from a female donor with ankylosing spondylitis or in good health (not recorded which). The sample taken for sequencing was blood, either unsorted or a sorted T cell fraction (not recorded which). The chain is built from TRBV2 and TRBJ1-6, with D unresolved. The CDR3 sequence: CASTPRATDSNSPLHF. The CDR3 nucleotides are TGTGCCAGCACCCCTCGGGCTACAGATTCTAATTCACCCCTCCACTTT.